Following are 31 T cell receptor beta chains from one sample sequenced in a study of cytomegalovirus exposure and HLA in healthy donors (dated by TCRdb to 2016 to 2017). Library prep was done by the immunoSEQ multiplex PCR assay. TCRdb provides this immuneACCESS table in a form limited to in-frame rearrangements. Some clones are lacking; in checked studies, under half of them reflect an unresolved V gene, and why the rest are absent is not known. For this sample the table gives roughly 180,000 clones, of which 84% were detected only once. Roughly 7% of the sample comes from the top ten. The source material was PBMCs. These receptors were obtained from a man aged 18 to 30 in good health and CMV-seropositive.

To note about this clone: The sample has other DNA sequences that encode this CDR3 too. The chain employs TRBV7-3 and TRBJ2-1; 8 bases are a match to TRBD2. The germline V gene encodes CDR1 SGHTA and CDR2 FQGTGA. With V trimmed by 6 bases and J by 4 bases, 2 bases remained unmatched. This CDR3 region has 13 residues. This CDR3 is CASSSGTYNEQFF. CDR3 DNA: TGTGCCAGCAGTAGCGGGACTTACAATGAGCAGTTCTTC.

The chain recombines TRBV9 with TRBJ2-7, with unresolved D. V was pared by 0 bases and J by 0 bases, with 7 bases between. CDR3 length equals 14 residues. CDR1 is SGDLS and CDR2 is YYNGEE in the germline V gene. The CDR3 loop is CASSVAFSSYEQYF. CDR3 DNA sequence: TGTGCCAGCAGCGTAGCATTTAGCTCCTACGAGCAGTACTTC.

The V and J genes are TRBV11-2 and TRBJ1-4, with D possibly matching TRBD1 (6 bases). From germline, CDR1 is SGHAT and CDR2 FQNNGV. V dropped 3 bases and J dropped 6 bases, with 14 bases sitting between them. This CDR3 is built from 15 residues. The CDR3 DNA is TGTGCCAGCAGCTTCACGGACAGTATCTATGAAAAACTGTTTTTT. Translating it yields CASSFTDSIYEKLFF.

The chain has TRBV14 and TRBJ2-1; D remains ambiguous. Trimming left V 1 base short and J 6 bases short, with 7 bases between. Germline CDR1 and CDR2: SGHDN and FVKESK. This CDR3 comprises 13 residues. The CDR3 bases are TGTGCCAGCAGCCAAGCTCTTTTCAATGAGCAGTTCTTC. It encodes CASSQALFNEQFF.

The chain links TRBV19 to TRBJ2-5; D not resolved. The CDR3 consists of 13 residues. Germline V lookup: CDR1 LNHDA, CDR2 SQIVND (reference sequence). Trimming took 5 bases from V and 5 from J, leaving 12 bases between them. The CDR3 is CASSYSFPETQYF. The CDR3 nucleotides read TGTGCCAGTAGTTACTCGTTCCCCGAGACCCAGTACTTC.

This clone was observed a single time. V gene TRBV28 combines with J gene TRBJ2-2; D is perhaps TRBD2 (5 bases). CDR1 is MDHEN and CDR2 is SYDVKM in the germline V gene. V was trimmed by 6 bases and J by 5 bases, leaving 16 bases between them. The CDR3 contains 15 residues. CDR3 region: CASRPTGSGTGELFF. The CDR3 DNA is TGTGCCAGCAGGCCCACGGGTTCGGGGACCGGGGAGCTGTTTTTT.

The chain uses TRBV2 and TRBJ1-1, with D perhaps matching TRBD1 (6 bases). Deletions cut 5 bases from V and 4 bases from J, with 14 bases between. Germline V gene lookup returns CDR1 SNHLY and CDR2 FYNNEI. CDR3 size: 14 residues. The CDR3 region is CASSIQGQTTEAFF. The CDR3 DNA follows: TGTGCCAGCAGTATACAGGGTCAAACCACTGAAGCTTTCTTT.

This clone has at least ten counts. V usage is TRBV5-6 and J usage is TRBJ2-2, with a weak D call TRBD2 (6 bases). The CDR3 runs 16 residues. Trimming removed 0 bases from V and 0 bases from J, with 9 bases in between. The V gene's germline CDR1 is SGHDT and CDR2 YYEEEE. The CDR3 nucleotides are TGTGCCAGCAGCTTGGACGGAGGGCCGAACACCGGGGAGCTGTTTTTT. Encoded protein: CASSLDGGPNTGELFF.

This clone was found a few times. This chain joins TRBV28 and TRBJ1-2; 8 bases fit TRBD1. After removal of 2 bases from V and 4 bases from J, the junction contained 6 bases not matched to a gene. The CDR3 length is 15 residues. In germline, CDR1 is MDHEN, CDR2 SYDVKM. The CDR3, as DNA: TGTGCCAGCAGTTTAACCAGGGGGCTGGGCTATGGCTACACCTTC. It codes for CASSLTRGLGYGYTF.

The J gene is TRBJ2-2, the V gene TRBV5-4; D is possibly TRBD2 (6 bases). CDR1 is SGHNT and CDR2 is YYREEE in the germline V gene (reference sequence). Trimming left V 6 bases short and J 3 bases short, with 15 bases between. This CDR3 is built from 15 residues. The DNA of the CDR3 is TGTGCCAGCATACCGGGACTTGGGGACACCGGGGAGCTGTTTTTT. As protein: CASIPGLGDTGELFF.

V usage is TRBV28 and J usage is TRBJ2-7; the D gene is possibly TRBD1 (6 bases). CDR3 length equals 15 residues. With 5 bases removed from V and 4 bases from J, the gap between germline ends came to 18 bases. In germline, CDR1 is MDHEN, CDR2 SYDVKM. The CDR3 reads CASSPVGAAPYEQYF. The CDR3 nucleotides are TGTGCCAGCAGTCCCGTGGGGGCGGCCCCATACGAGCAGTACTTC.

The chain uses TRBV5-1 and TRBJ2-7; maybe TRBD1 (5 bases). V dropped 0 bases and J dropped 6 bases, with 28 bases sitting between them. The CDR3 consists of 19 residues. CDR1 is SGHRS and CDR2 is YFSETQ in the germline V gene. The CDR3 region has the DNA TGCGCCAGCAGCTTGGGGGGCCAAAACAGGCCCGGGCTCTCAGCCGAGCAGTACTTC. It yields the protein CASSLGGQNRPGLSAEQYF.

The DNA of the CDR3 is TGTGCCAGCAGCCGTTTCCAAGCGGGAGAGACCCAGTACTTC. This gives the protein CASSRFQAGETQYF. This sequence joins TRBV7-6 and TRBJ2-5; TRBD2 might be the D (6 bases). The CDR3 is made up of 14 amino acids. V lost 5 bases, J lost 4 bases, and 14 bases lay in between. The germline CDR1 and CDR2 sequences are SGHVS and FNYEAQ.

The genes are TRBV15 and TRBJ1-4; 8 bases fit TRBD1. V gave up 5 bases and J gave up 8 bases; unmatched junction bases: 10. The CDR3 is 15 amino acids. Germline-derived CDR1 and CDR2 are LNHNV and YYDKDF (reference sequence). The CDR3 DNA follows: TGTGCCACCAGCGCAGCAGGGGGCTTTGAAGAAAAACTGTTTTTT. This translates into CATSAAGGFEEKLFF.

The rearrangement uses TRBV5-1 and TRBJ1-4; TRBD1 matches at 7 bases. J was trimmed by 3 bases and V by 4 bases; bases with no gene match: 9. Germline assignment: CDR1 SGHRS and CDR2 YFSETQ. This CDR3 spans 16 amino acids. CDR3 coding DNA: TGCGCCAGCAGCCTCAGCCGACAGGGTTCTAATGAAAAACTGTTTTTT. Residues: CASSLSRQGSNEKLFF.

V and J are TRBV9 and TRBJ2-7, with D maybe TRBD1 (6 bases). Looked up from germline, CDR1 is SGDLS and CDR2 is YYNGEE. This CDR3 contains 14 residues. Trimming shortened V by 4 bases and J by 1 base, and 12 bases separated the two germline ends. This chain's CDR3 is CASSPRGQSYEQYF. The CDR3 bases are TGTGCCAGCAGCCCCCGCGGACAGTCCTACGAGCAGTACTTC.

This chain uses TRBV7-7 with TRBJ2-5; D perhaps matches TRBD2 (6 bases). V gave up 5 bases and J gave up 1 base, with 11 bases separating them. The CDR3 sequence is 14 residues long. Germline CDR1 and CDR2: SSHAT and FNYEAQ (reference sequence). CDR3 region: CASSPGTFQETQYF. The CDR3 DNA follows: TGTGCCAGCAGCCCTGGGACTTTCCAAGAGACCCAGTACTTC.

The V gene is TRBV29-1, the J gene TRBJ1-1; 8 bases align to TRBD1. After removal of 6 bases from V and 0 bases from J, the junction contained 3 bases not matched to a gene. CDR1 SQVTM and CDR2 ANQGSEA come from the germline V gene. This CDR3 region has 13 residues. In DNA, the CDR3 is TGCAGCGTACCGGGACAGGTGAACACTGAAGCTTTCTTT. Translation: CSVPGQVNTEAFF. Full variable domain (rest looked up from reference TRBV29-1 and TRBJ1-1): SAVISQKPSRDICQRGTSLTIQCQVDSQVTMMFWYRQQPGQSLTLIATANQGSEATYESGFVIDKFPISRPNLTFSTLTVSNMSPEDSSIYLCSVPGQVNTEAFFGQGTRLTVV.

The rearrangement uses TRBV19 and TRBJ2-2; 8 bases fit TRBD1. V dropped 10 bases and J dropped 4; count of bases not matched to a gene: 8. The CDR3 totals 14 residues. Germline loops: CDR1 LNHDA, CDR2 SQIVND (reference sequence). DNA for the CDR3: TGTGCCAACCAGAACAGGGGGGCCACCGGGGAGCTGTTTTTT. Translated: CANQNRGATGELFF.

This clone was counted a few times. The CDR3 coding sequence is TGTGCCAGCAGCTTAGTGGGGCGGGGTGTAGAAGCTTTCTTT. This codes for CASSLVGRGVEAFF. The chain carries TRBV7-8 and TRBJ1-1, with D perhaps TRBD1 (5 bases). With 1 base removed from V and 8 bases from J, the gap between germline ends came to 14 bases. The CDR3 is 14 amino acids. Germline V CDR1 and CDR2: SGHVS, FQNEAQ.

This clone has more than one count but fewer than ten. The genes are TRBV27 and TRBJ1-1, with 8 nucleotides matching TRBD1. This CDR3 contains 15 residues. J gave up 0 bases and V 7 bases, and 7 bases lay outside the gene matches. CDR1 and CDR2 from the germline V gene are MNHEY and SMNVEV (reference sequence). The CDR3 nucleotides are TGTGCCAGCACAAGGACAGGGACCTTGAACACTGAAGCTTTCTTT. Protein sequence: CASTRTGTLNTEAFF.

This rearrangement joins TRBV27 to TRBJ2-7; perhaps TRBD1 as D (6 bases). CDR3 size: 15 residues. Germline assignment: CDR1 MNHEY and CDR2 SMNVEV (reference sequence). Trimming shortened V by 7 bases and J by 9 bases, and 25 bases separated the two germline ends. In DNA, the CDR3 is TGTGCCAGCAAACCAAAAGGGGCCCCGGACAGCGGGCAGTACTTC. Translating gives CASKPKGAPDSGQYF.

This clone has just a few counts. The V gene is TRBV19, the J gene TRBJ1-2; D remains unclear. The ends were cut back, 3 bases at V and 4 bases at J, with 6 bases in the middle. The CDR3 loop spans 12 amino acids. CDR1 is LNHDA and CDR2 is SQIVND in the germline V gene (reference sequence). Here the CDR3 reads CASSIAAYGYTF. The CDR3 bases are TGTGCCAGTAGTATCGCGGCCTATGGCTACACCTTC.

CDR3 nucleotides: TGTGCCAGCAGTTTATTATCCGGGACAGGGAAGAGCAATCAGCCCCAGCATTTT. It translates to CASSLLSGTGKSNQPQHF. The chain uses TRBV28 and TRBJ1-5; 9 bases fit TRBD1. This CDR3 is 18 amino acids long. V trimming: 1 base; J trimming: 1 base; junction bases outside the gene matches: 8. CDR1 and CDR2 (germline): MDHEN, SYDVKM.

The table lists this clone with a count of one. The gene calls are TRBV30 and TRBJ2-1, with D tentatively TRBD2 (5 bases). This CDR3 is built from 11 residues. The germline gives CDR1 GTSNPN, CDR2 SVGIG (reference sequence). With 5 bases removed from V and 10 bases from J, the gap between germline ends came to 12 bases. CDR3 sequence reads: CAWASGWEQFF. CDR3 nucleotide sequence: TGTGCCTGGGCGAGCGGCTGGGAGCAGTTCTTC.

For this clone: Other DNA sequences within the sample encode an identical CDR3. V usage is TRBV9 and J usage is TRBJ2-1; 8 positions match TRBD2. CDR1 and CDR2 (germline): SGDLS, YYNGEE. Trimming at V came to 1 base and at J to 3 bases, leaving 3 bases not matched to a gene. The CDR3 extends over 15 amino acids. In DNA form, the CDR3 reads TGTGCCAGCAGCGTAACGAGCGGGGGCTACAATGAGCAGTTCTTC. The encoded protein is CASSVTSGGYNEQFF.

A note on this clone: Other nucleotide sequences in the sample specify the same CDR3. The chain recombines TRBV27 with TRBJ2-7, with unresolved D. The CDR3 runs to 13 residues. Trimming pared 2 bases from V and 1 base from J, leaving 6 bases between. Germline assignment: CDR1 MNHEY and CDR2 SMNVEV (reference sequence). CDR3 sequence reads: CASSLGASYEQYF. CDR3 nucleotide sequence: TGTGCCAGCAGTTTAGGAGCATCCTACGAGCAGTACTTC.

This chain connects TRBV2 to TRBJ1-1; 7 nucleotides agree with TRBD1. The CDR3 consists of 14 residues. V lost 4 bases to trimming and J lost 6 bases; unmatched junction nucleotides: 8. The germline CDR1 and CDR2 sequences are SNHLY and FYNNEI. The DNA for the CDR3 is TGTGCCAGCAGTGCGGGACAGAATGTGGCTGAAGCTTTCTTT. This encodes CASSAGQNVAEAFF.

The chain joins TRBV2 to TRBJ1-5; D is undetermined. The V gene lost 2 bases and the J gene lost 4 bases, with 9 bases spanning the gap. CDR1 and CDR2 (germline): SNHLY, FYNNEI. The length of the CDR3 is 14 residues. The CDR3 region has the DNA TGTGCCAGCAGTGAAACCTCTGCGAATCAGCCCCAGCATTTT. It codes for CASSETSANQPQHF.

This chain's CDR3 is CASSRLHRGRQEKLFF. The CDR3 region has the DNA TGTGCCAGCAGCCGGTTACACCGGGGAAGGCAGGAAAAACTGTTTTTT. V is TRBV11-2 and J is TRBJ1-4; D remains unclear. The CDR3 spans 16 residues. Trimming left V 5 bases short and J 8 bases short, with 21 bases between. CDR1 and CDR2 (germline): SGHAT, FQNNGV. The variable domain in full, completed from reference TRBV11-2 and TRBJ1-4, reads EAGVAQSPRYKIIEKRQSVAFWCNPISGHATLYWYQQILGQGPKLLIQFQNNGVVDDSQLPKDRFSAERLKGVDSTLKIQPAKLEDSAVYLCASSRLHRGRQEKLFFGSGTQLSVL.

The genes are TRBV2 and TRBJ2-5; D is perhaps TRBD2 (5 bases). CDR3 length equals 15 residues. V gave up 4 bases and J gave up 3 bases, with 15 bases separating them. Looked up from germline, CDR1 is SNHLY and CDR2 is FYNNEI. The DNA of the CDR3 is TGTGCCAGCAGTGGCGGAGGCGGTGGGAAAGAGACCCAGTACTTC. Its translation is CASSGGGGGKETQYF.